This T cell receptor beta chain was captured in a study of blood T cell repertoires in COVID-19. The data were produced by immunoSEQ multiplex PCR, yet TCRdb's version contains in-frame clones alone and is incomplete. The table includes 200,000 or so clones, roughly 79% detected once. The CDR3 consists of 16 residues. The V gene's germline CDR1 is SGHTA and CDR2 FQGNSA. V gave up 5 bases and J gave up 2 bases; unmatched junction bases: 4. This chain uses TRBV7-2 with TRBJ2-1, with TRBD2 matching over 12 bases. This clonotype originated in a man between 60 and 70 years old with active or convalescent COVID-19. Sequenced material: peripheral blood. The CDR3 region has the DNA TGTGCCAGCAGCCTAGGACTAGCGGGACCCTACAATGAGCAGTTCTTC. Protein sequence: CASSLGLAGPYNEQFF.